Below are 11 T cell receptor beta chains sequenced from a single sample in a study of blood T cell repertoires in COVID-19. The repertoire was sequenced with immunoSEQ multiplex PCR; TCRdb's copy has only in-frame clones and lacks some. The data contain around 180,000 clones, around 80% of them singletons. The sequenced material came from PBMCs or T cells enriched from blood (not recorded which). These receptors originate from a woman aged 45-60 years with acute COVID-19.

The chain combines TRBV5-8 with TRBJ1-1; 8 bases line up with TRBD1. CDR3 length: 18 residues. Germline lookup yields CDR1 SGHTS and CDR2 YDEGEE. The V and J ends lost 6 bases and 0 bases, in that order; junction bases with no gene match: 16. This CDR3 is CASTHAGTGGPMNTEAFF. In nucleotides, the CDR3 is TGTGCCAGCACGCACGCCGGGACAGGAGGTCCGATGAACACTGAAGCTTTCTTT.

There are many counts of this clone. This sequence joins TRBV6-5 and TRBJ1-2; no reliable D call. The V end lost 6 bases, the J end lost 10 bases, and 12 bases lay between the germline ends. Germline values: CDR1 MNHEY, CDR2 SVGAGI. The CDR3 has 11 residues. The CDR3 reads CASRSQALYTF. The CDR3 DNA follows: TGTGCCAGCAGGTCCCAAGCGCTCTACACCTTC.

The rearrangement uses TRBV9 and TRBJ2-3; tentative D call: TRBD2 (6 bases). This CDR3 spans 14 amino acids. The V end lost 3 bases, the J end lost 0 bases, and 8 bases lay between the germline ends. Germline V gene data show CDR1 as SGDLS and CDR2 as YYNGEE. CDR3: CASSGAGSTDTQYF. CDR3 nucleotides: TGTGCCAGCAGCGGCGCGGGAAGCACAGATACGCAGTATTTT.

This clone came up a few times. The V call is TRBV28, the J call TRBJ1-2; no reliable D call. The CDR3 sequence is 11 residues long. The V end lost 6 bases, the J end lost 3 bases, and 5 bases lay between the germline ends. Looked up from germline, CDR1 is MDHEN and CDR2 is SYDVKM. The CDR3 is CASREDYGYTF. In DNA form, the CDR3 reads TGTGCCAGCAGGGAGGACTATGGCTACACCTTC.

The genes are TRBV24-1 and TRBJ1-2, with D perhaps matching TRBD1 (5 bases). From germline, CDR1 is KGHDR and CDR2 SFDVKD. The CDR3 is 13 amino acids. Trimming removed 3 bases from V and 2 bases from J, with 6 bases in between. The CDR3 here is CATSDRGNYGYTF. The DNA of the CDR3 is TGTGCCACCAGTGATCGGGGGAACTATGGCTACACCTTC.

Of note for this clone: One end of the junction varies from germline; a read error may be responsible. The CDR3, as DNA: TGTGCTAGCAGCCTATGGAGCAATCAGCCCCAGCATTTT. Translated, it gives CASSLWSNQPQHF. The chain uses TRBV7-7 and TRBJ1-5, with unresolved D. Germline CDR1 SSHAT, CDR2 FNYEAQ (reference sequence). This CDR3 is built from 13 residues. The full variable domain, in which reference TRBV7-7 and TRBJ1-5 provide the parts outside the CDR3, is GAGVSQSPRYKVTKRGQDVTLRCDPISSHATLYWYQQALGQGPEFLTYFNYEAQPDKSGLPSDRFSAERPEGSISTLTIQRTEQRDSAMYRCASSLWSNQPQHFGDGTRLSIL.

This clone was detected ten times or more. The chain recombines TRBV3-1 (or the pseudogene TRBV3-2) with TRBJ1-1; 7 positions agree with TRBD1. Trimming cost V 3 bases and J 3 bases; bases outside gene matches: 7. The CDR3 runs to 15 residues. Germline loops: CDR1 LGHDT, CDR2 YNNKEL (reference sequence). DNA of the CDR3: TGTGCCAGCAGCCAGCGTACAGGGGTACACACTGAAGCTTTCTTT. Its protein product is CASSQRTGVHTEAFF.

The gene calls are TRBV2 and TRBJ2-1; possible D gene TRBD2, 6 bases. Germline V gene data show CDR1 as SNHLY and CDR2 as FYNNEI. Trimming left V 7 bases short and J 7 bases short, with 14 bases between. There are 13 residues in the CDR3. DNA for the CDR3: TGTGCCAGCATCCGCGGGGCCGGGAATGAGCAGTTCTTC. It translates to CASIRGAGNEQFF. Full variable domain (rest looked up from reference TRBV2 and TRBJ2-1): EPEVTQTPSHQVTQMGQEVILRCVPISNHLYFYWYRQILGQKVEFLVSFYNNEISEKSEIFDDQFSVERPDGSNFTLKIRSTKLEDSAMYFCASIRGAGNEQFFGPGTRLTVL.

V usage is TRBV7-9 and J usage is TRBJ1-5; unclear D gene. V lost 8 bases, J lost 4 bases, and 24 bases lay in between. The CDR3 has 17 residues. The germline gives CDR1 SEHNR, CDR2 FQNEAQ (reference sequence). This CDR3 is CASLAVKGQILNQPQHF. CDR3 in DNA: TGTGCCAGCTTAGCGGTGAAAGGGCAGATACTTAATCAGCCCCAGCATTTT.

This clone came up once. This chain joins TRBV14 and TRBJ1-4, with D possibly matching TRBD1 (5 bases). CDR3 length: 12 residues. Trimming shortened V by 4 bases and J by 8 bases, and 8 bases separated the two germline ends. Looked up from germline, CDR1 is SGHDN and CDR2 is FVKESK. In DNA form, the CDR3 reads TGTGCCAGCAGCCGGGGGAGGGAAAAACTGTTTTTT. Its translation is CASSRGREKLFF.

The chain couples TRBV7-2 to TRBJ1-1, with 7 bases lining up with TRBD1. CDR3 length equals 14 residues. Germline CDR1 is SGHTA and CDR2 is FQGNSA. V lost 3 bases to trimming and J lost 1 base; unmatched junction nucleotides: 2. This CDR3 reads CASSLAGGNTEAFF. The CDR3, as DNA: TGTGCCAGCAGCTTGGCAGGGGGGAACACTGAAGCTTTCTTT.